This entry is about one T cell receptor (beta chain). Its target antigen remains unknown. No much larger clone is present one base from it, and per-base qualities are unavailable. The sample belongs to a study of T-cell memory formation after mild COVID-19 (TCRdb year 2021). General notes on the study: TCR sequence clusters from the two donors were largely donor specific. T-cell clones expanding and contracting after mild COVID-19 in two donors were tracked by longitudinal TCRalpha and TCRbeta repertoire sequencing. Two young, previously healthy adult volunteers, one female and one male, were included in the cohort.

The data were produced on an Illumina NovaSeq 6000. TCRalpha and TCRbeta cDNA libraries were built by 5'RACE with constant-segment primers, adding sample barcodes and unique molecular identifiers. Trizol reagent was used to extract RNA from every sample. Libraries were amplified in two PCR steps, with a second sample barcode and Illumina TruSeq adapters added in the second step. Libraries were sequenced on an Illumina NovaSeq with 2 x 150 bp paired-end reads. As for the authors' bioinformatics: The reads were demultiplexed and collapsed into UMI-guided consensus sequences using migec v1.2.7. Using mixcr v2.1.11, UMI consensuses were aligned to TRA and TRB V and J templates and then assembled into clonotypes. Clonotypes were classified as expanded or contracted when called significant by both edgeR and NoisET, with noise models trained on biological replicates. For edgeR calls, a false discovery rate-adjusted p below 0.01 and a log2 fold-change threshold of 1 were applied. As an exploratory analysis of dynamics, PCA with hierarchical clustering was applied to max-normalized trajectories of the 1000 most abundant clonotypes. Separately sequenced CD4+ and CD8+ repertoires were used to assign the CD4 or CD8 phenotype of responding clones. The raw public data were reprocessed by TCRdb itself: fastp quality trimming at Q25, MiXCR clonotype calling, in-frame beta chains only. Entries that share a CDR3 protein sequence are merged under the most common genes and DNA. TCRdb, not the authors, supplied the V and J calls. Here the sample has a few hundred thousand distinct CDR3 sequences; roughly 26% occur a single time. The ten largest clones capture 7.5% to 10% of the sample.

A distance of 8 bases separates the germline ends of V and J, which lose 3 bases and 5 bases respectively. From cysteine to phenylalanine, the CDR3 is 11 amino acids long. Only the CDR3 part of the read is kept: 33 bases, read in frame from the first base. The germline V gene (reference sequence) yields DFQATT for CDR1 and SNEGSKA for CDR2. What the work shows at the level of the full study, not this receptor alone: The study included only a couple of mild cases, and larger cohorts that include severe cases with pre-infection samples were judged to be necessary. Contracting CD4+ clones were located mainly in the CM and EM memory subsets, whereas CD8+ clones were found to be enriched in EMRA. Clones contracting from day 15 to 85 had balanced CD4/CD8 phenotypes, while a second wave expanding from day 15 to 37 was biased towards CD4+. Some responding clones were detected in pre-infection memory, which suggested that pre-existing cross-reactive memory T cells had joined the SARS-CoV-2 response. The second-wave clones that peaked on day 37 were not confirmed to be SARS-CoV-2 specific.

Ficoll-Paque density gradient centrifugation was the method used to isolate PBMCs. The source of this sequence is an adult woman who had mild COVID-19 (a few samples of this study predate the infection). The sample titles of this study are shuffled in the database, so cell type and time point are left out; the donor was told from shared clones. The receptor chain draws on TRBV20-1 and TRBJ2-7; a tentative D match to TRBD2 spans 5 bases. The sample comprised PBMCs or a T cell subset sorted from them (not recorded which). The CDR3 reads CSASGVNEQYF. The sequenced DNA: TGCAGTGCTAGCGGGGTAAACGAGCAGTACTTC.